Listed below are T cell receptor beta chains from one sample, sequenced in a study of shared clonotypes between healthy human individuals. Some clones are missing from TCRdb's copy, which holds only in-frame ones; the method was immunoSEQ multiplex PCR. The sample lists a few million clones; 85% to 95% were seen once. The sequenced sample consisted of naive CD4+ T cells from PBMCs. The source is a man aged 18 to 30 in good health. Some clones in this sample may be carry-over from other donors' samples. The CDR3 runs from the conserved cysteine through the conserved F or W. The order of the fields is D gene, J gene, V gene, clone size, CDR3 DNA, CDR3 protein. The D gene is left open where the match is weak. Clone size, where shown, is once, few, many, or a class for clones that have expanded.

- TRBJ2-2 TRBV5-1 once TGCGCCAGCAGCTCCGTTCCCGGGGAGCTGTTTTTT CASSSVPGELFF
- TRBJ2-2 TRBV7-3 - TGTGCCAGCAGGCGGGAACACGCGAACACCGGGGAGCTGTTTTTT CASRREHANTGELFF
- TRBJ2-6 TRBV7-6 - TGTGCCAGCAGCCCCCTGAGGGCCAACGTCCTGACTTTC CASSPLRANVLTF
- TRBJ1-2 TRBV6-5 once TGTGCCAGCAGGATGACTTTTGCTAACTATGGCTACACCTTC CASRMTFANYGYTF
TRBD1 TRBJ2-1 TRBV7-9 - TGTGCCAGCAGCACCCGGACAGGGGGCAATGAGCAGTTCTTC CASSTRTGGNEQFF
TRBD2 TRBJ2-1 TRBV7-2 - TGTGCCAGCAGCTTCTCTCTAGCGGGTTACAATGAGCAGTTCTTC CASSFSLAGYNEQFF
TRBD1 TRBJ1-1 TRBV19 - TGTGCCAGTATGGGACAGGCAAACACTGAAGCTTTCTTT CASMGQANTEAFF
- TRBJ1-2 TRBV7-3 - TGTGCCAGCAGCTACGACTCGACAGCCAACTATGGCTACACCTTC CASSYDSTANYGYTF
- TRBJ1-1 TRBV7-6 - TGTGCCAGCATGAAGTTACAGGTAGGAACTGAAGCTTTCTTT CASMKLQVGTEAFF
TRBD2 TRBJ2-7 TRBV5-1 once TGCGCCAGCAGCTTGGATGCTAGCGGAGTCTACGAGCAGTACTTC CASSLDASGVYEQYF
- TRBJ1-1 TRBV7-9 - TGTGCCAGCAGCCCCTCAAACATGAACACTGAAGCTTTCTTT CASSPSNMNTEAFF
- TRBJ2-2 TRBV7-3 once TGTGCCAGCAGCCTCCAGGGCGGGGAGCTGTTTTTT CASSLQGGELFF
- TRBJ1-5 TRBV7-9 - TGTGCCAGCAGCTTTGACCGCGGCGCGGGGCCCCAGCATTTT CASSFDRGAGPQHF
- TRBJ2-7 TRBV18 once TGTGCCAGCTCACCAATTCGAGGTCAGGACCGCGAGCAGTACTTC CASSPIRGQDREQYF
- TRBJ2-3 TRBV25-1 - TGTGCCAGCAGTGACGGACTTGCAGATACGCAGTATTTT CASSDGLADTQYF
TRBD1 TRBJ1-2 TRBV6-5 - TGTGCCAGCAGCAGGACAGGGGGGTCTGGCTACACCTTC CASSRTGGSGYTF
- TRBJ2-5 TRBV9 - TGTGCCAGCAGCGTCGCGGAGACCCAGTACTTC CASSVAETQYF
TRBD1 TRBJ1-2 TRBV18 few TGTGCCAGCTCACCAATAGGACAGGCTAACTATGGCTACACCTTC CASSPIGQANYGYTF
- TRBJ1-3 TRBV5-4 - TGTGCCAGCAGCTTGAAGAGGCAGGGAGGAGGAAACACCATATATTTT CASSLKRQGGGNTIYF
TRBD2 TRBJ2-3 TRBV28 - TGTGCCAGCAGTCCCATAGGACTAGCGGGCCTTAGGGATACGCAGTATTTT CASSPIGLAGLRDTQYF
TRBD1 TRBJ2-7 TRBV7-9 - TGTGCCAGCAGTGGTACCAGGGACAGCGAGCAGTACTTC CASSGTRDSEQYF
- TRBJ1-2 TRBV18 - TGTGCCAGCTCACCGACGGACAGCTATGGCTACACCTTC CASSPTDSYGYTF
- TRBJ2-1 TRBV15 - TGTGCCACCAGCTACCGGGGTTTAAATGAGCAGTTCTTC CATSYRGLNEQFF
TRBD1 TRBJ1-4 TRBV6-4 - TGTGCCAGCAGTGACTCGGGGACAGGGGGACCTGCAACTAATGAAAAACTGTTTTTT CASSDSGTGGPATNEKLFF
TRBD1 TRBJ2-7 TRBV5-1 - TGCGCCAGCAGCCTCACAGGGGATGGCGAGCAGTACTTC CASSLTGDGEQYF
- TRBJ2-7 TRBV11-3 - TGTGCCAGCAGCCCCCCTGGGCGTGAGCAGTACTTC CASSPPGREQYF
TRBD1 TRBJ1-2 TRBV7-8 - TGTGCCAGCAGCTTAGGCGGGACAGGGGAGTACTATGGCTACACCTTC CASSLGGTGEYYGYTF
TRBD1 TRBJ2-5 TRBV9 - TGTGCCAGCAGCGTAGGACAGTGGGACAGGCAAGGGGAGACCCAGTACTTC CASSVGQWDRQGETQYF
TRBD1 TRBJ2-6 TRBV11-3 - TGTGCCAGCAGCTTGGGGGACAGGGTAGATCTAACTTTC CASSLGDRVDLTF
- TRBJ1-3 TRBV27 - TGTGCCAGCAGTTTATTCCCGGGGGCTGGAAACACCATATATTTT CASSLFPGAGNTIYF
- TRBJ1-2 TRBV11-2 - TGTGCCAGCAGCCGGGGACTGAGCTATGGCTACACCTTC CASSRGLSYGYTF
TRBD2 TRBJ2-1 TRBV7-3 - TGTGCCAGCAGCTTAGGAGCGGGAGGATCCTACAATGAGCAGTTCTTC CASSLGAGGSYNEQFF